Shown below are 28 T cell receptor beta chains from a single sample sequenced in a study of cytomegalovirus exposure and HLA in healthy donors. This PCR relied on a set of 60 Vbeta primers and 13 Jbeta primers. This table comes from immunoSEQ multiplex PCR, and its TCRdb copy is limited to in-frame clones, with some not included. The data contain around 96,000 clones, about 75% of them seen just once; the ten biggest clones take up 9.5% to 13%. Material for sequencing was PBMCs. These TCRs come from a man aged 25-45 years in good health and CMV-seropositive.

This chain uses TRBV27 with TRBJ1-5; 7 nucleotides line up with TRBD1. Trimming cost V 8 bases and J 2 bases; bases outside gene matches: 9. The CDR3 is 15 amino acids. CDR1 and CDR2 (germline): MNHEY, SMNVEV (reference sequence). The CDR3 sequence is CASRLEGARNQPQHF. DNA for the CDR3: TGTGCCAGCCGGCTTGAGGGGGCGCGCAATCAGCCCCAGCATTTT.

The V call is TRBV7-6, the J call TRBJ2-5; the D is unclear. The V gene's germline CDR1 is SGHVS and CDR2 FNYEAQ. V lost 3 bases to trimming and J lost 7 bases, with 9 bases between them. The CDR3 is 12 residues long. This CDR3 is CASSFQAGTQYF. The CDR3 bases are TGTGCCAGCAGCTTTCAGGCTGGGACCCAGTACTTC.

The gene calls are TRBV6-6 and TRBJ2-7, with D possibly being TRBD2 (5 bases). Germline CDR1 and CDR2: MNHNY and SVGAGI (reference sequence). V lost 5 bases and J lost 4, with 21 bases in between. CDR3 length: 16 amino acids. The DNA of the CDR3 is TGTGCCAGCAGTCAAACCTCCCCGGGGTGGTCTTACGAGCAGTACTTC. Its protein product is CASSQTSPGWSYEQYF.

This clone was seen a few times. V is TRBV6-1 and J is TRBJ1-1; no clear D. Trimming took off 3 bases at V and 5 bases at J, with 7 bases between the two ends. Looked up from germline, CDR1 is MNHNS and CDR2 is SASEGT. The CDR3 runs to 12 residues. CDR3 sequence: CASSDWRTEAFF. The CDR3 nucleotides are TGTGCCAGCAGTGACTGGAGAACTGAAGCTTTCTTT.

V usage is TRBV30 and J usage is TRBJ1-6, with D possibly TRBD1 on 5 matching bases. This CDR3 contains 13 residues. V was pared by 3 bases and J by 7 bases, with 10 bases between. In germline, CDR1 is GTSNPN, CDR2 SVGIG (reference sequence). In DNA form, the CDR3 reads TGTGCCTGGAGAAACAGGCCGAATTCACCCCTCCACTTT. Its translation is CAWRNRPNSPLHF.

This clone was detected only once. Mismatch with germline at one junction end may stem from a read error. This chain connects TRBV7-9 to TRBJ2-1, with D uncertain. Germline CDR1 SEHNR, CDR2 FQNEAQ (reference sequence). CDR3 length: 10 amino acids. DNA for the CDR3: TGTTCCAGCAGCCTCAATGAGCAGTTCTTC. Protein product: CSSSLNEQFF.

This clone is a singleton in its sample. J is TRBJ2-7 and V is TRBV13; 7 nucleotides align to TRBD1. The junction had 10 bases not matched to a gene; V was cut back by 5 bases and J by 3 bases. The CDR3 extends over 15 amino acids. Germline loops: CDR1 PRHDT, CDR2 FYEKMQ (reference sequence). CDR3 region: CASSPTGFGNYEQYF. CDR3 sequence (DNA): TGTGCCAGCAGCCCGACAGGGTTTGGGAACTACGAGCAGTACTTC.

CDR3 amino acids: CASRRDSRETQYF. The CDR3 DNA reads TGTGCCAGCAGACGGGACAGCCGGGAGACCCAGTACTTC. V is TRBV28 and J is TRBJ2-5; 7 positions agree with TRBD1. Germline V gives CDR1 MDHEN, CDR2 SYDVKM. This CDR3 has 13 residues. V dropped 6 bases and J dropped 5; count of bases not matched to a gene: 6.

The chain carries TRBV4-2 and TRBJ2-4; maybe TRBD1 (6 bases). Germline lookup yields CDR1 LGHNA and CDR2 YNFKEQ. The CDR3 contains 17 residues. V was clipped by 4 bases and J by 1 base, with 17 bases between them. The CDR3 spells CASSRGPLDSAKNIQYF. The DNA of the CDR3 is TGTGCCAGCAGCCGGGGCCCGCTGGACAGTGCCAAAAACATTCAGTACTTC.

The chain employs TRBV6-5 and TRBJ1-1; the match to TRBD1 covers 7 bases. CDR3 length: 15 amino acids. Trimming removed 4 bases from V and 4 bases from J; junction bases left unmatched: 9. CDR1 and CDR2 from the germline V gene are MNHEY and SVGAGI. The CDR3, as DNA: TGTGCCAGCAGTTTTCGAGACAGGGCGGTCACTGAAGCTTTCTTT. This gives the protein CASSFRDRAVTEAFF.

The genes are TRBV2 and TRBJ2-6; 8 positions agree with TRBD1. This CDR3 comprises 16 residues. CDR1 is SNHLY, CDR2 FYNNEI, per germline. J lost 3 bases, V lost 6 bases, and 7 bases had no gene match. The CDR3 coding sequence is TGTGCCAGCAGGGGGGTGGGACAGGTTGGGGCCAACGTCCTGACTTTC. It is translated as CASRGVGQVGANVLTF. Based on the CDR3 plus reference TRBV2 and TRBJ2-6, the full variable domain is EPEVTQTPSHQVTQMGQEVILRCVPISNHLYFYWYRQILGQKVEFLVSFYNNEISEKSEIFDDQFSVERPDGSNFTLKIRSTKLEDSAMYFCASRGVGQVGANVLTFGAGSRLTVL.

In the case of this clone: A junction end diverges from the germline sequence, so it may reflect a read error. Other DNA sequences within the sample encode an identical CDR3. The V and J genes are TRBV2 and TRBJ2-7, with D maybe TRBD2 (6 bases). Germline V gene lookup returns CDR1 SNHLY and CDR2 FYNNEI. There are 13 residues in the CDR3. CDR3 nucleotides: TGTGCTAGCAACCCCGGGGGAGTCTACGAGCAGTACTTC. Encoded protein: CASNPGGVYEQYF.

This clone was counted between two and nine times. The chain combines TRBV30 with TRBJ1-1; D unresolved. V lost 5 bases and J lost 3, with 7 bases in between. The CDR3 length is 11 residues. Germline CDR1 is GTSNPN and CDR2 is SVGIG (reference sequence). The CDR3 loop is CAWAADTEAFF. The CDR3 nucleotides are TGTGCCTGGGCTGCGGACACTGAAGCTTTCTTT.

V and J are TRBV5-6 and TRBJ2-7; 7 positions agree with TRBD1. This CDR3 has 14 amino acids. V dropped 5 bases and J dropped 3; count of bases not matched to a gene: 8. Germline CDR1 reads SGHDT; CDR2 reads YYEEEE. CDR3 DNA sequence: TGTGCCAGCAGACTACAGGGGAAAGGCTACGAGCAGTACTTC. Protein product: CASRLQGKGYEQYF.

The chain is built from TRBV21-1 and TRBJ2-7; the D call of TRBD1 is as the table states it, not checked on the DNA. TRBV21-1 is a documented pseudogene. This CDR3 has 17 amino acids. The CDR3 bases are TGTGCCAGCACCCCAAGGCTAACAGGGAAGACCGCCTACGAGCAGTACTTC. This gives the protein CASTPRLTGKTAYEQYF.

In its sample, this clone was seen once. The rearrangement joins TRBV20-1 to TRBJ2-2; unclear D gene. The CDR3 is 11 residues long. V shed 6 bases and J shed 3 bases, with 5 bases lying between them. Germline V gene sequence: CDR1 DFQATT, CDR2 SNEGSKA (reference sequence). CDR3 DNA: TGCAGTGCCTTCTACACCGGGGAGCTGTTTTTT. Its translation is CSAFYTGELFF.

V and J are TRBV23-1 and TRBJ2-7; D is unclear. TRBV23-1 is sorted into the ORF group, with uncertain function. The CDR3 length is 12 residues. V lost 11 bases, J lost 0 bases, and 11 bases lay in between. The CDR3 loop reads CAGPQDSYEQYF. The CDR3 nucleotides are TGCGCCGGTCCCCAGGACTCCTACGAGCAGTACTTC.

This clone occurred once. The gene calls are TRBV7-8 and TRBJ2-1, with 15 bases aligning to TRBD2. The length of the CDR3 is 20 residues. J gave up 3 bases and V 5 bases, and 14 bases lay outside the gene matches. Germline CDR1 and CDR2: SGHVS and FQNEAQ. CDR3: CASSPRTSGGAAPDYNEQFF. The CDR3 DNA reads as TGTGCCAGCAGCCCGCGGACTAGCGGGGGGGCCGCGCCGGACTACAATGAGCAGTTCTTC.

This clone has a handful of counts. This rearrangement joins TRBV2 to TRBJ1-1; tentative D call: TRBD1 (5 bases). Germline CDR1 and CDR2: SNHLY and FYNNEI. V was shortened by 4 bases and J by 8 bases, with 11 bases between the two germline ends. The CDR3 spans 12 residues. Written as DNA, the CDR3 is TGTGCCAGCAGTGTTTATAGGGGAGAAGCTTTCTTT. It encodes CASSVYRGEAFF. The whole variable domain, filled in from reference TRBV2 and TRBJ1-1, reads EPEVTQTPSHQVTQMGQEVILRCVPISNHLYFYWYRQILGQKVEFLVSFYNNEISEKSEIFDDQFSVERPDGSNFTLKIRSTKLEDSAMYFCASSVYRGEAFFGQGTRLTVV.

The chain couples TRBV7-9 to TRBJ1-1; the D gene is possibly TRBD1 (5 bases). This CDR3 comprises 14 residues. The germline CDR1 and CDR2 sequences are SEHNR and FQNEAQ (reference sequence). The ends were cut back, 2 bases at V and 11 bases at J, with 18 bases in the middle. This CDR3 is CASSLNRPGGWAFF. Written as DNA, the CDR3 is TGTGCCAGCAGCTTAAACAGGCCGGGGGGTTGGGCTTTCTTT. The variable domain in full, completed from reference TRBV7-9 and TRBJ1-1, reads DTGVSQNPRHKITKRGQNVTFRCDPISEHNRLYWYRQTLGQGPEFLTYFQNEAQLEKSRLLSDRFSAERPKGSFSTLEIQRTEQGDSAMYLCASSLNRPGGWAFFGQGTRLTVV.

This sequence joins TRBV6-6 and TRBJ1-2; D is undetermined. The germline CDR1 and CDR2 sequences are MNHNY and SVGAGI (reference sequence). Trimming pared 5 bases from V and 11 bases from J, leaving 12 bases between. The CDR3 is 11 amino acids. The CDR3 bases are TGTGCCAGCAGTCCCTCTAGGAGTTACACCTTC. As protein: CASSPSRSYTF.

The J gene is TRBJ1-1, the V gene TRBV25-1; D is perhaps TRBD1 (5 bases). This CDR3 has 14 residues. V was cut by 4 bases and J by 8 bases, with 17 bases left in between. Germline V gene sequence: CDR1 MGHDK, CDR2 SYGVNS. The CDR3 DNA follows: TGTGCCAGCAGTGTAGCGGGGCGTGTTGGCGAAGCTTTCTTT. Protein sequence: CASSVAGRVGEAFF.

The V gene is TRBV7-2, the J gene TRBJ1-1; maybe TRBD1 (5 bases). The CDR3 runs 14 residues. Germline CDR1 reads SGHTA; CDR2 reads FQGNSA. The germline V and J ends were trimmed by 0 bases and 1 base, with 6 bases remaining between them. CDR3 protein: CASSLAGGNTEAFF. The CDR3 nucleotides are TGTGCCAGCAGCTTAGCCGGGGGGAACACTGAAGCTTTCTTT.

The chain uses TRBV18 and TRBJ2-5, with D maybe TRBD2 (5 bases). The V and J ends lost 1 base and 1 base respectively, with 13 bases between them. The germline CDR1 and CDR2 sequences are KGHSH and LQKENI. The CDR3 has 16 residues. CDR3 region: CASSPRAAGRQETQYF. The CDR3 nucleotides read TGTGCCAGCTCACCACGCGCTGCGGGCCGCCAAGAGACCCAGTACTTC.

The chain employs TRBV6-5 and TRBJ2-3; TRBD2 might be the D (5 bases). V lost 2 bases and J lost 4, with 10 bases in between. Germline V gene sequence: CDR1 MNHEY, CDR2 SVGAGI. The CDR3 has 14 amino acids. CDR3 protein: CASSYGAGADTQYF. CDR3 bases: TGTGCCAGCAGTTACGGTGCCGGGGCAGATACGCAGTATTTT.

This clone was observed a few times. The rearrangement uses TRBV6-6 and TRBJ1-1, with D tentatively TRBD1 (5 bases). The V end was cut by 6 bases, the J end by 3 bases, with 11 bases between. CDR3 length: 13 residues. CDR1 and CDR2 (germline): MNHNY, SVGAGI (reference sequence). CDR3 DNA sequence: TGTGCCAGCAGGGCGCAGGGTGACACTGAAGCTTTCTTT. It specifies CASRAQGDTEAFF.

The chain recombines TRBV18 with TRBJ2-1; D is perhaps TRBD1 (6 bases). Per the germline V gene, CDR1 is KGHSH and CDR2 is LQKENI. V shed 3 bases and J shed 11 bases, with 11 bases lying between them. This CDR3 region has 12 residues. CDR3 amino acids: CASSPYGQQQFF. The CDR3 DNA follows: TGTGCCAGCTCACCCTACGGACAGCAGCAGTTCTTC.

The CDR3 DNA follows: TGTGCCAGTAGTATCTCGAACGCAGGGTATAGCAATCAGCCCCAGCATTTT. Translated: CASSISNAGYSNQPQHF. The chain employs TRBV19 and TRBJ1-5, with TRBD1 as a possible D gene (5 bases). Germline values: CDR1 LNHDA, CDR2 SQIVND (reference sequence). The germline V and J ends were trimmed by 3 bases and 0 bases, with 15 bases remaining between them. CDR3 length: 17 amino acids.